Following are 22 T cell receptor beta chains from one sample sequenced in a study of OX40 agonist ivuxolimab in advanced cancers. Some clones are missing from TCRdb's copy, which holds only in-frame ones; the method was immunoSEQ multiplex PCR. The table has under 100,000 clones, 92% seen once. Material: CD4+ or CD8+ T cells sorted from blood, obtained in a trial of the OX40 agonist ivuxolimab. These receptors originate from an adult with an advanced solid tumor such as melanoma, head and neck, liver or kidney cancer.

For the CDR3, the DNA is TGTGCCAGCAACCCAGCAGCGGGAGCCCCCTTCTTC. As protein: CASNPAAGAPFF. The gene calls are TRBV6-5 and TRBJ2-1, with 8 bases fitting TRBD2. CDR3 length equals 12 residues. The germline gives CDR1 MNHEY, CDR2 SVGAGI. Losses at the gene ends were 7 bases for V and 16 bases for J; bases not matched to a gene: 12.

V gene TRBV6-5 combines with J gene TRBJ2-2; TRBD1 aligns across 10 bases. Germline assignment: CDR1 MNHEY and CDR2 SVGAGI. Trimming at V came to 6 bases and at J to 7 bases, leaving 8 bases not matched to a gene. The CDR3 loop spans 15 amino acids. CDR3 in amino acids: CASRTPGTGVGELFF. The CDR3 DNA sequence: TGTGCCAGCAGGACACCCGGGACAGGGGTCGGGGAGCTGTTTTTT.

The chain links TRBV5-6 to TRBJ2-5; D is ambiguous. Trimming left V 3 bases short and J 5 bases short, with 14 bases between. The germline V gene encodes CDR1 SGHDT and CDR2 YYEEEE. There are 14 residues in the CDR3. For the CDR3, the DNA is TGTGCCAGCAGCTCCTGGGTTTTGAGGGAGACCCAGTACTTC. This translates into CASSSWVLRETQYF.

The chain couples TRBV18 to TRBJ2-3; maybe TRBD2 (7 bases). V lost 2 bases to trimming and J lost 4 bases, with 10 bases between them. Germline V lookup: CDR1 KGHSH, CDR2 LQKENI. The CDR3 has 14 amino acids. CDR3 coding DNA: TGTGCCAGCTCACCAAGGGGGGGCTCAGATACGCAGTATTTT. It encodes CASSPRGGSDTQYF.

There are a few counts of this clone. V usage is TRBV18 and J usage is TRBJ2-5, with D possibly TRBD1 on 5 matching bases. Germline-derived CDR1 and CDR2 are KGHSH and LQKENI. CDR3 length: 15 amino acids. Trimming took off 2 bases at V and 1 base at J, with 11 bases between the two ends. CDR3 coding DNA: TGTGCCAGCTCACCAGTTGACAGCATCCAAGAGACCCAGTACTTC. This gives the protein CASSPVDSIQETQYF.

V usage is TRBV30 and J usage is TRBJ1-6; no clear D. Germline CDR1 GTSNPN, CDR2 SVGIG (reference sequence). V shed 4 bases and J shed 2 bases, with 12 bases lying between them. This CDR3 is 15 amino acids long. The CDR3 sequence: CAWTLLSTYNSPLHF. The DNA for the CDR3 is TGTGCCTGGACCCTTCTAAGTACCTATAATTCACCCCTCCACTTT.

The sample holds one count of this clone. The chain employs TRBV27 and TRBJ2-1, with 12 bases aligning to TRBD1. The CDR3 runs to 13 residues. V was clipped by 5 bases and J by 12 bases; unmatched bases: 5. Germline CDR1 MNHEY, CDR2 SMNVEV (reference sequence). Here the CDR3 DNA reads TGTGCCAGCAGTCCAGGGACAGGGGGCCGGCAGTTCTTC. Protein product: CASSPGTGGRQFF.

This chain uses TRBV5-8 with TRBJ1-2; 9 bases align to TRBD1. V trimming: 4 bases; J trimming: 7 bases; junction bases outside the gene matches: 5. The germline CDR1 and CDR2 sequences are SGHTS and YDEGEE. This CDR3 contains 13 residues. CDR3 sequence reads: CASSAGQGRGYTF. The CDR3 DNA reads TGTGCCAGCAGCGCGGGACAGGGACGTGGCTACACCTTC.

The chain carries TRBV23-1 and TRBJ1-4, with D possibly TRBD1 on 5 matching bases. TRBV23-1 is filed as an ORF, its function uncertain. The V end was cut by 0 bases, the J end by 7 bases, with 18 bases between. The CDR3 is 17 residues long. CDR3 DNA sequence: TGCGCCAGCAGTCAATCAAAGTGGGGCAGGGCGGTTGAAAAACTGTTTTTT. Its translation: CASSQSKWGRAVEKLFF.

The chain couples TRBV6-1 to TRBJ2-7, with 7 bases aligning to TRBD1. The CDR3 consists of 13 residues. J lost 2 bases, V lost 6 bases, and 4 bases had no gene match. Germline loops: CDR1 MNHNS, CDR2 SASEGT. The CDR3 is CASRPGQTYEQYF. The CDR3, as DNA: TGTGCCAGCAGGCCGGGACAGACCTACGAGCAGTACTTC.

The chain employs TRBV18 and TRBJ2-7, with D maybe TRBD2 (5 bases). The V and J ends lost 2 bases and 3 bases respectively, with 17 bases between them. This CDR3 is built from 16 residues. The germline V gene encodes CDR1 KGHSH and CDR2 LQKENI. CDR3 DNA sequence: TGTGCCAGCTCACCAATCCCCGGCAGAGAGGGCTACGAGCAGTACTTC. Protein sequence: CASSPIPGREGYEQYF.

The V call is TRBV6-5, the J call TRBJ1-3; TRBD1 aligns across 7 bases. The CDR3 extends over 15 amino acids. Per the germline V gene, CDR1 is MNHEY and CDR2 is SVGAGI. After removal of 6 bases from V and 2 bases from J, the junction contained 7 bases not matched to a gene. As DNA, the CDR3 is TGTGCCAGCAGAGCGACAGGGTTCCCTGGAAACACCATATATTTT. Protein: CASRATGFPGNTIYF.

This clone showed up just once. The chain is built from TRBV19 and TRBJ2-2; 11 nucleotides match TRBD2. CDR3 length: 15 amino acids. Trimming took 8 bases from V and 4 from J; bases not matched to a gene: 6. Looked up from germline, CDR1 is LNHDA and CDR2 is SQIVND (reference sequence). CDR3 bases: TGTGCCAGTCGCTTCGGACTAGCGGGCACCGGGGAGCTGTTTTTT. Protein sequence: CASRFGLAGTGELFF.

The chain has TRBV5-4 and TRBJ1-1; no definite D call. CDR1 SGHNT and CDR2 YYREEE come from the germline V gene (reference sequence). V was pared by 0 bases and J by 1 base, with 10 bases between. The CDR3 has 15 residues. The CDR3 DNA sequence: TGTGCCAGCAGCTTGGAAGAGGGCCGGAACACTGAAGCTTTCTTT. It encodes CASSLEEGRNTEAFF. The full variable domain, in which reference TRBV5-4 and TRBJ1-1 provide the parts outside the CDR3, is ETGVTQSPTHLIKTRGQQVTLRCSSQSGHNTVSWYQQALGQGPQFIFQYYREEENGRGNFPPRFSGLQFPNYSSELNVNALELDDSALYLCASSLEEGRNTEAFFGQGTRLTVV.

This rearrangement joins TRBV6-1 to TRBJ2-1; TRBD2 matches at 10 bases. Germline trimming cut 0 bases from V and 6 bases from J; bases unmatched to any gene: 5. The CDR3 has 16 amino acids. The germline V gene encodes CDR1 MNHNS and CDR2 SASEGT. The chain's CDR3 is CASSEAGTSAFNEQFF. The CDR3 bases are TGTGCCAGCAGTGAAGCTGGGACTAGCGCGTTCAATGAGCAGTTCTTC.

The chain uses TRBV15 and TRBJ2-5; tentative D call: TRBD2 (5 bases). The germline V and J ends were trimmed by 8 bases and 7 bases, with 17 bases remaining between them. The germline gives CDR1 LNHNV, CDR2 YYDKDF (reference sequence). CDR3 length: 13 residues. As DNA, the CDR3 is TGTGCCACCGACCACGGCACGGGATTGACCCAGTACTTC. As protein: CATDHGTGLTQYF. Full variable domain (outside the CDR3, taken from reference TRBV15 and TRBJ2-5): DAMVIQNPRYQVTQFGKPVTLSCSQTLNHNVMYWYQQKSSQAPKLLFHYYDKDFNNEADTPDNFQSRRPNTSFCFLDIRSPGLGDTAMYLCATDHGTGLTQYFGPGTRLLVL.

The chain employs TRBV6-1 and TRBJ1-4, with D possibly TRBD1 on 5 matching bases. Germline V lookup: CDR1 MNHNS, CDR2 SASEGT. This CDR3 contains 15 residues. Trimming stripped 9 bases from V and 0 bases from J, with 14 bases between. The CDR3 here is CASLRPGATNEKLFF. CDR3 DNA: TGTGCCAGTTTAAGACCGGGGGCAACTAATGAAAAACTGTTTTTT.

The chain couples TRBV5-5 to TRBJ1-2; D is uncertain. CDR3 length: 13 amino acids. The V gene's germline CDR1 is SGHKS and CDR2 YYEKEE (reference sequence). Deletions cut 2 bases from V and 1 base from J, with 6 bases between. This CDR3 reads CASSFESNYGYTF. CDR3 DNA: TGTGCCAGCAGCTTTGAGAGTAACTATGGCTACACCTTC.

The chain carries TRBV19 and TRBJ1-2; D is ambiguous. Looked up from germline, CDR1 is LNHDA and CDR2 is SQIVND (reference sequence). The CDR3 contains 11 residues. Trimming cost V 8 bases and J 0 bases, with 4 bases left between them. CDR3 nucleotide sequence: TGTGCCAGTCAAGCTAACTATGGCTACACCTTC. It encodes CASQANYGYTF.

CDR3 coding DNA: TGTGCCAGCAGCTCACTAGCGGGGACGAATGAGCAGTTCTTC. Protein: CASSSLAGTNEQFF. The rearrangement links TRBV7-3 to TRBJ2-1; 10 bases line up with TRBD2. The germline V gene encodes CDR1 SGHTA and CDR2 FQGTGA. The trim removed 4 bases at V and 7 bases at J, leaving 4 bases unmatched. This CDR3 is built from 14 residues.

This chain links TRBV11-2 with TRBJ1-3; D perhaps matches TRBD1 (6 bases). Trimming pared 3 bases from V and 1 base from J, leaving 13 bases between. The germline CDR1 and CDR2 sequences are SGHAT and FQNNGV. CDR3 length: 16 amino acids. The CDR3 nucleotides are TGTGCCAGCAGCTTGGGCCAACAGGGTTCTGGAAACACCATATATTTT. Its translation: CASSLGQQGSGNTIYF. The full variable domain, completed using reference TRBV11-2 and TRBJ1-3, is EAGVAQSPRYKIIEKRQSVAFWCNPISGHATLYWYQQILGQGPKLLIQFQNNGVVDDSQLPKDRFSAERLKGVDSTLKIQPAKLEDSAVYLCASSLGQQGSGNTIYFGEGSWLTVV.

The gene calls are TRBV7-9 and TRBJ2-7, with 9 nucleotides matching TRBD1. CDR1 is SEHNR and CDR2 is FQNEAQ in the germline V gene (reference sequence). The V and J ends lost 3 bases and 5 bases, in that order; junction bases with no gene match: 11. This CDR3 has 16 residues. Here the CDR3 reads CASSLQPRDRVHEQYF. CDR3 DNA: TGTGCCAGCAGCTTGCAGCCTCGGGACAGGGTCCACGAGCAGTACTTC.